A single sample gave rise to the 20 T cell receptor beta chains below, sequenced in a study of blood T cells in healthy people across ages. Using a J-beta primer mix together with a sample-barcoded 5' primer, a second PCR was run for about 7 to 12 cycles. TCRdb reprocessed the 5' RACE reads with MiXCR, giving one entry per CDR3 protein. The repertoire holds approximately 730,000 distinct CDR3 sequences, with about 53% as singletons. Specimen: blood. The receptors stem from an older man in good health.

As regards this clonotype: At one end, the junction sequence differs from germline, possibly due to a read error. The V gene is TRBV12-3 or TRBV12-4, the J gene TRBJ1-2; D gene uncertain. The CDR3 extends over 13 amino acids. CDR3 DNA sequence: TGTGCCAGCAGCTTAGTGAACAGCTATGGCTACACCTTC. This sequence encodes CASSLVNSYGYTF.

This clonotype was observed a handful of times. This sequence joins TRBV28 and TRBJ2-7; 7 bases fit TRBD2. Germline assignment: CDR1 MDHEN and CDR2 SYDVKM. This CDR3 comprises 14 residues. V lost 3 bases, J lost 2 bases, and 4 bases stayed unmatched. DNA for the CDR3: TGTGCCAGCAGTTTGGATGGACTAGCCTACGAGCAGTACTTC. Amino acids: CASSLDGLAYEQYF.

A few counts support this clonotype. J is TRBJ1-5 and V is TRBV11-2, with 7 bases fitting TRBD1. CDR3 length: 15 amino acids. The V segment lost 3 bases and the J segment 4 bases; nucleotides outside the gene matches: 6. From germline, CDR1 is SGHAT and CDR2 FQNNGV. CDR3 region: CASSLAGTENQPQHF. The CDR3 DNA reads TGTGCCAGCAGCTTGGCCGGGACAGAGAATCAGCCCCAGCATTTT.

The rearrangement uses TRBV7-9 and TRBJ2-7, with TRBD1 matching 7 bases. CDR3 length: 14 residues. Per the germline V gene, CDR1 is SEHNR and CDR2 is FQNEAQ (reference sequence). The trim removed 7 bases at V and 2 bases at J, leaving 8 bases unmatched. The CDR3 DNA is TGTGCCAGCATTGCCGGGACAGTAGCCTACGAGCAGTACTTC. Translation: CASIAGTVAYEQYF.

V is TRBV20-1 and J is TRBJ1-5; no clear D gene. The CDR3 sequence is 13 residues long. V was shortened by 6 bases and J by 3 bases, with 12 bases between the two germline ends. Germline assignment: CDR1 DFQATT and CDR2 SNEGSKA (reference sequence). CDR3: CSAYSAVNQPQHF. The CDR3 DNA sequence: TGCAGTGCCTACAGCGCCGTCAATCAGCCCCAGCATTTT.

The chain is built from TRBV29-1 and TRBJ1-2; no clear D. V was pared by 6 bases and J by 0 bases, with 8 bases between. This CDR3 spans 12 amino acids. CDR1 is SQVTM and CDR2 is ANQGSEA in the germline V gene. The CDR3 reads CSVSSSNYGYTF. CDR3 nucleotide sequence: TGCAGCGTGAGTTCCTCTAACTATGGCTACACCTTC.

This chain links TRBV11-2 with TRBJ2-1; D is perhaps TRBD1 or TRBD2 (5 bases each). The V and J ends lost 8 bases and 0 bases respectively, with 14 bases between them. CDR3 length equals 15 residues. Germline assignment: CDR1 SGHAT and CDR2 FQNNGV. The CDR3 reads CASYRLGASYNEQFF. In DNA, the CDR3 is TGTGCCAGCTACCGGCTCGGGGCCTCCTACAATGAGCAGTTCTTC.

The genes are TRBV29-1 and TRBJ1-5; D remains unclear. Germline V CDR1 and CDR2: SQVTM, ANQGSEA. V shed 4 bases and J shed 3 bases, with 10 bases lying between them. The CDR3 totals 13 residues. The CDR3 bases are TGCAGCGTTGGAAGCGGGATCAATCAGCCCCAGCATTTT. This gives the protein CSVGSGINQPQHF.

The J gene is TRBJ2-7, the V gene TRBV28, with a tentative D call TRBD1 (5 bases). Looked up from germline, CDR1 is MDHEN and CDR2 is SYDVKM. Deletions cut 3 bases from V and 1 base from J, with 13 bases between. The CDR3 length is 15 residues. CDR3 sequence reads: CASSLTVQGSYEQYF. The DNA of the CDR3 is TGTGCCAGCAGTTTGACTGTCCAGGGATCCTACGAGCAGTACTTC. Based on the CDR3 plus reference TRBV28 and TRBJ2-7, the full variable domain is DVKVTQSSRYLVKRTGEKVFLECVQDMDHENMFWYRQDPGLGLRLIYFSYDVKMKEKGDIPEGYSVSREKKERFSLILESASTNQTSMYLCASSLTVQGSYEQYFGPGTRLTVT.

The chain has TRBV4-1 and TRBJ2-7; D gene uncertain. V was cut by 2 bases and J by 0 bases, with 11 bases left in between. The CDR3 loop spans 15 amino acids. Germline lookup yields CDR1 MGHRA and CDR2 YSYEKL. The DNA of the CDR3 is TGCGCCAGCAGCCAAAGTCTCTCGAGCTCCTACGAGCAGTACTTC. It yields the protein CASSQSLSSSYEQYF.

This clonotype was detected once. The rearrangement links TRBV6-5 to TRBJ1-6, with TRBD1 identical over 9 bases. From germline, CDR1 is MNHEY and CDR2 SVGAGI. There are 17 residues in the CDR3. Trimming at V came to 2 bases and at J to 4 bases, leaving 6 bases not matched to a gene. As DNA, the CDR3 is TGTGCCAGCAGTTACCGCCTTGGACAGGGGTATAATTCACCCCTCCACTTT. Amino acid sequence: CASSYRLGQGYNSPLHF.

The chain has TRBV10-2 and TRBJ2-1; no firm D call. The CDR3 spans 12 residues. V gave up 6 bases and J gave up 3 bases, with 6 bases separating them. The V gene's germline CDR1 is WSHSY and CDR2 SAAADI. DNA of the CDR3: TGCGCCAGCAGACCCGACTACAATGAGCAGTTCTTC. Translation gives CASRPDYNEQFF.

The chain is built from TRBV24-1 and TRBJ1-1; D is perhaps TRBD1 (5 bases). In germline, CDR1 is KGHDR, CDR2 SFDVKD. The CDR3 runs 13 residues. V was cut by 3 bases and J by 4 bases, with 8 bases left in between. The CDR3 DNA is TGTGCCACCAGTGATCGGGGGTCCACTGAAGCTTTCTTT. Translating it yields CATSDRGSTEAFF.

V is TRBV3-1 and J is TRBJ2-2, with D possibly TRBD1 on 5 matching bases. The V gene lost 3 bases and the J gene lost 7 bases, with 12 bases spanning the gap. From germline, CDR1 is LGHDT and CDR2 YNNKEL (reference sequence). The CDR3 covers 14 residues. CDR3 sequence (DNA): TGTGCCAGCAGCCAGGCAGGGTCCGACGGGGAGCTGTTTTTT. Translating it yields CASSQAGSDGELFF. Drawing the rest from reference TRBV3-1 and TRBJ2-2, the complete variable domain is DTAVSQTPKYLVTQMGNDKSIKCEQNLGHDTMYWYKQDSKKFLKIMFSYNNKELIINETVPNRFSPKSPDKAHLNLHINSLELGDSAVYFCASSQAGSDGELFFGEGSRLTVL.

This sequence joins TRBV20-1 and TRBJ2-3; D not certain. The CDR3 is 13 amino acids. Trimming removed 6 bases from V and 1 base from J, with 11 bases in between. Germline V lookup: CDR1 DFQATT, CDR2 SNEGSKA (reference sequence). The CDR3 DNA follows: TGCAGTGCCAACTACGAGGGCACAGATACGCAGTATTTT. It specifies CSANYEGTDTQYF.

V gene TRBV5-1 combines with J gene TRBJ2-1, with D possibly matching TRBD2 (5 bases). Trimming took off 6 bases at V and 4 bases at J, with 17 bases between the two ends. Germline CDR1 is SGHRS and CDR2 is YFSETQ. The CDR3 has 15 amino acids. This CDR3 is CASTSLSAPYNEQFF. CDR3 in DNA: TGCGCCAGCACATCACTTAGCGCTCCTTACAATGAGCAGTTCTTC.

This sequence joins TRBV3-1 and TRBJ2-7; D possibly uses TRBD1 or TRBD2 (5 bases each). V lost 1 base, J lost 6 bases, and 10 bases lay in between. The germline gives CDR1 LGHDT, CDR2 YNNKEL (reference sequence). This CDR3 comprises 13 residues. The CDR3: CASSQAHGTEQYF. CDR3 in DNA: TGTGCCAGCAGCCAAGCTCACGGGACCGAGCAGTACTTC.

A few counts support this clonotype. The V call is TRBV28, the J call TRBJ2-5; D not resolved. The CDR3 totals 11 residues. CDR1 MDHEN and CDR2 SYDVKM come from the germline V gene. V lost 8 bases to trimming and J lost 4 bases, with 8 bases between them. CDR3 DNA sequence: TGTGCCAGCGTGGGGTTAGAGACCCAGTACTTC. The encoded protein is CASVGLETQYF. Based on the CDR3 plus reference TRBV28 and TRBJ2-5, the full variable domain is DVKVTQSSRYLVKRTGEKVFLECVQDMDHENMFWYRQDPGLGLRLIYFSYDVKMKEKGDIPEGYSVSREKKERFSLILESASTNQTSMYLCASVGLETQYFGPGTRLLVL.

The genes are TRBV20-1 and TRBJ1-2, with a tentative D call TRBD1 (5 bases). CDR1 is DFQATT and CDR2 is SNEGSKA in the germline V gene (reference sequence). V lost 0 bases to trimming and J lost 7 bases, with 6 bases between them. This CDR3 is 11 amino acids long. Written as DNA, the CDR3 is TGCAGTGCTAGAGATCAGGGTGGCTACACCTTC. This gives the protein CSARDQGGYTF.

This clonotype occurred a few times. The V call is TRBV29-1, the J call TRBJ2-1; a weak D match, TRBD2 (5 bases). Germline-derived CDR1 and CDR2 are SQVTM and ANQGSEA. V lost 4 bases to trimming and J lost 7 bases, with 17 bases between them. This CDR3 comprises 14 residues. This CDR3 reads CSVGRGDLGNEQFF. The CDR3 nucleotides read TGCAGCGTTGGTCGGGGTGACCTTGGGAATGAGCAGTTCTTC.